These 26 T cell receptor beta chains came from one sample sequenced in a study of blood T cells in healthy people across ages. Alongside a J-beta primer mix, a sample-barcoded 5' primer served in a second PCR lasting roughly 7 to 12 cycles. TCRdb processed the 5' RACE reads anew with MiXCR; each CDR3 protein has one entry. The profile shows 1,500,000 or so distinct CDR3 sequences, around 40% of them singletons. Sequencing input: blood. These TCRs come from a woman between 18 and 30 years old in good health.

The chain joins TRBV7-9 to TRBJ2-4; D is uncertain. Germline CDR1 and CDR2: SEHNR and FQNEAQ (reference sequence). V shed 4 bases and J shed 8 bases, with 15 bases lying between them. The CDR3 loop spans 14 amino acids. Written as DNA, the CDR3 is TGTGCCAGCAGCTCACCCCTTGCGCAGGACATTCAGTACTTC. Amino acid sequence: CASSSPLAQDIQYF. Looking up the rest from reference TRBV7-9 and TRBJ2-4 gives the full variable domain: DTGVSQNPRHKITKRGQNVTFRCDPISEHNRLYWYRQTLGQGPEFLTYFQNEAQLEKSRLLSDRFSAERPKGSFSTLEIQRTEQGDSAMYLCASSSPLAQDIQYFGAGTRLSVL.

This clonotype was detected only a few times. The chain links TRBV10-3 to TRBJ2-3, with D maybe TRBD2 (5 bases). V was clipped by 8 bases and J by 0 bases, with 9 bases between them. CDR3 size: 13 residues. CDR1 and CDR2 from the germline V gene are ENHRY and SYGVKD. As DNA, the CDR3 is TGTGCCATCCGGGAAGTAAGCACAGATACGCAGTATTTT. Translating gives CAIREVSTDTQYF.

CDR3 sequence (DNA): TGTGCCAGCACCCCCTTAGCGGGATACTACGAGCAGTACTTC. Protein product: CASTPLAGYYEQYF. The rearrangement joins TRBV6-2 or TRBV6-3 to TRBJ2-7; 8 nucleotides align to TRBD2. This CDR3 is built from 14 residues. Germline lookup yields CDR1 MNHEY and CDR2 SVGEGT. Germline trimming cut 7 bases from V and 3 bases from J; bases unmatched to any gene: 8.

The rearrangement uses TRBV4-1 and TRBJ2-7; D remains unclear. Germline V gene sequence: CDR1 MGHRA, CDR2 YSYEKL. Deletions cut 6 bases from V and 0 bases from J, with 15 bases between. The CDR3 is 15 amino acids. DNA of the CDR3: TGCGCCAGCAGAAAAAATCCCGCGACCTCCTACGAGCAGTACTTC. This codes for CASRKNPATSYEQYF.

CDR3 in amino acids: CASSLLGQGVDEQFF. Written as DNA, the CDR3 is TGTGCCAGCAGCCTTTTGGGACAGGGGGTGGATGAGCAGTTCTTC. The rearrangement links TRBV12-3 or TRBV12-4 to TRBJ2-1, with 11 bases matching TRBD1. V was pared by 6 bases and J by 8 bases, with 9 bases of the junction left unmatched. This CDR3 spans 15 amino acids.

The V and J genes are TRBV3-1 and TRBJ1-2, with a possible D match to TRBD1 (5 bases). CDR1 is LGHDT, CDR2 YNNKEL, per germline (reference sequence). Trimming took off 2 bases at V and 5 bases at J, with 18 bases between the two ends. CDR3 length: 16 residues. The CDR3 loop reads CASSQTQASLSYGYTF. The CDR3 DNA reads as TGTGCCAGCAGCCAAACACAGGCATCTCTCTCGTATGGCTACACCTTC. Supplemented by reference TRBV3-1 and TRBJ1-2, the full variable domain reads DTAVSQTPKYLVTQMGNDKSIKCEQNLGHDTMYWYKQDSKKFLKIMFSYNNKELIINETVPNRFSPKSPDKAHLNLHINSLELGDSAVYFCASSQTQASLSYGYTFGSGTRLTVV.

The chain combines TRBV6-1 with TRBJ2-1, with 7 bases matching TRBD2. Per the germline V gene, CDR1 is MNHNS and CDR2 is SASEGT. The CDR3 runs to 17 residues. Trimming cost V 2 bases and J 3 bases; bases outside gene matches: 10. CDR3 in amino acids: CASSELSLAIDYNEQFF. The CDR3 DNA sequence: TGTGCCAGCAGTGAACTATCACTAGCGATCGACTACAATGAGCAGTTCTTC.

The J gene is TRBJ1-6, the V gene TRBV28; TRBD1 matches 11 bases. The CDR3 covers 16 residues. V was pared by 4 bases and J by 4 bases, with 3 bases of the junction left unmatched. CDR1 MDHEN and CDR2 SYDVKM come from the germline V gene. The DNA of the CDR3 is TGTGCCAGCAGTTCGGACAGGGGGCCTTATAATTCACCCCTCCACTTT. Its translation: CASSSDRGPYNSPLHF.

This clonotype was detected only once. The chain is built from TRBV20-1 and TRBJ1-2, with 12 bases aligning to TRBD1. CDR3 length equals 13 residues. J gave up 7 bases and V 5 bases, and 5 bases lay outside the gene matches. Germline loops: CDR1 DFQATT, CDR2 SNEGSKA (reference sequence). CDR3 protein: CSAGGQGAGGYTF. The CDR3, as DNA: TGCAGTGCTGGGGGACAGGGGGCCGGTGGCTACACCTTC.

To note about this clonotype: Its ends do not fully match the called genes, so a read error is possible. The chain employs TRBV27 and TRBJ1-2; a weak D match, TRBD1 (5 bases). The length of the CDR3 is 13 residues. Germline CDR1 MNHEY, CDR2 SMNVEV (reference sequence). CDR3 DNA: TGTGCCAGCAGTTACCAGGGACTGAGTGGCCACACCTTC. This encodes CASSYQGLSGHTF.

The chain uses TRBV20-1 and TRBJ1-1; D might be TRBD1 (6 bases). This CDR3 comprises 14 residues. The germline V gene has CDR1 DFQATT and CDR2 SNEGSKA (reference sequence). The V end was cut by 5 bases, the J end by 0 bases, with 13 bases between. CDR3 residues: CSASGTLMNTEAFF. The CDR3 DNA reads as TGCAGTGCTTCCGGGACACTTATGAACACTGAAGCTTTCTTT.

This clonotype occurred a few times. This chain uses TRBV2 with TRBJ2-1; 15 bases line up with TRBD2. The V gene's germline CDR1 is SNHLY and CDR2 FYNNEI. The CDR3 sequence is 15 residues long. Trimming cost V 7 bases and J 7 bases; bases outside gene matches: 5. CDR3 residues: CASNDGLAGGNEQFF. The CDR3 nucleotides are TGTGCCAGCAATGACGGACTAGCGGGGGGGAATGAGCAGTTCTTC.

The chain recombines TRBV7-2 with TRBJ1-5, with 8 bases aligning to TRBD1. The germline V gene encodes CDR1 SGHTA and CDR2 FQGNSA. The CDR3 spans 13 residues. J gave up 4 bases and V 7 bases, and 3 bases lay outside the gene matches. As DNA, the CDR3 is TGTGCCAGCACGTGGACAGGGAATCAGCCCCAGCATTTT. Translating it yields CASTWTGNQPQHF.

A few counts support this clonotype. This chain links TRBV29-1 with TRBJ2-1, with TRBD2 matching over 9 bases. CDR1 is SQVTM, CDR2 ANQGSEA, per germline. V trimming: 8 bases; J trimming: 0 bases; junction bases outside the gene matches: 5. The CDR3 runs to 14 residues. The CDR3 nucleotides are TGCAGCTTATCGACTAGCGGCTCCTACAATGAGCAGTTCTTC. It yields the protein CSLSTSGSYNEQFF.

The chain combines TRBV29-1 with TRBJ1-4; unclear D gene. Germline CDR1 and CDR2: SQVTM and ANQGSEA. Trimming took 7 bases from V and 8 from J, leaving 17 bases between them. The CDR3 extends over 13 amino acids. Here the CDR3 reads CSGGPGVGEKLFF. In nucleotides, the CDR3 is TGCAGCGGTGGGCCTGGGGTTGGAGAAAAACTGTTTTTT.

CDR3 sequence reads: CATRTVWGSNQPQHF. CDR3 sequence (DNA): TGTGCCACCAGAACCGTATGGGGTAGCAATCAGCCCCAGCATTTT. The chain links TRBV15 to TRBJ1-5; D is undetermined. The germline CDR1 and CDR2 sequences are LNHNV and YYDKDF (reference sequence). V was shortened by 6 bases and J by 0 bases, with 12 bases between the two germline ends. There are 15 residues in the CDR3.

The chain uses TRBV2 and TRBJ2-1; unclear D gene. Germline V gene data show CDR1 as SNHLY and CDR2 as FYNNEI. Deletions cut 8 bases from V and 6 bases from J, with 17 bases between. The CDR3 consists of 14 residues. The CDR3 coding sequence is TGTGCCAGCGGATCCTCCTCTGCGTTCAATGAGCAGTTCTTC. It yields the protein CASGSSSAFNEQFF.

This chain connects TRBV9 to TRBJ2-3; D unclear. Trimming shortened V by 4 bases and J by 2 bases, and 17 bases separated the two germline ends. Per the germline V gene, CDR1 is SGDLS and CDR2 is YYNGEE. The CDR3 consists of 16 residues. The CDR3 bases are TGTGCCAGCAGCCACAATGCAAATGAAATCACAGATACGCAGTATTTT. Translation gives CASSHNANEITDTQYF.

The chain joins TRBV20-1 to TRBJ2-3; D call uncertain. The CDR3 is 12 amino acids. Trimming removed 6 bases from V and 6 bases from J, with 13 bases in between. Per the germline V gene, CDR1 is DFQATT and CDR2 is SNEGSKA (reference sequence). The CDR3 bases are TGCAGTGCGAGGATAAGTACGGATACGCAGTATTTT. This sequence encodes CSARISTDTQYF.

The chain couples TRBV3-1 to TRBJ1-1; tentatively, D is TRBD1 (5 bases). V shed 2 bases and J shed 6 bases, with 7 bases lying between them. Germline CDR1 LGHDT, CDR2 YNNKEL (reference sequence). The CDR3 has 12 residues. CDR3 in amino acids: CASSQQGPEAFF. As DNA, the CDR3 is TGTGCCAGCAGCCAACAGGGACCTGAAGCTTTCTTT.

The V and J genes are TRBV24-1 and TRBJ1-1; D is possibly TRBD1 (5 bases). The CDR3 loop spans 15 amino acids. From germline, CDR1 is KGHDR and CDR2 SFDVKD. V lost 0 bases to trimming and J lost 0 bases, with 7 bases between them. This chain's CDR3 is CATSDLGRVNTEAFF. The CDR3 bases are TGTGCCACCAGTGATTTGGGCAGGGTGAACACTGAAGCTTTCTTT.

The J gene is TRBJ2-1, the V gene TRBV5-1; D is possibly TRBD1 (5 bases). With 0 bases removed from V and 0 bases from J, the gap between germline ends came to 19 bases. The CDR3 has 19 residues. Germline V gives CDR1 SGHRS, CDR2 YFSETQ. CDR3: CASSLAPPTLGASYNEQFF. CDR3 coding DNA: TGCGCCAGCAGCTTGGCACCGCCAACCCTAGGGGCCTCCTACAATGAGCAGTTCTTC.

This clonotype was counted a few times. The chain employs TRBV7-2 and TRBJ2-1; 12 bases match TRBD2. Germline V gene sequence: CDR1 SGHTA, CDR2 FQGNSA. After removal of 7 bases from V and 3 bases from J, the junction contained 4 bases not matched to a gene. This CDR3 region has 15 residues. CDR3: CASNGLAGNYNEQFF. CDR3 DNA: TGTGCCAGCAACGGACTAGCGGGAAACTACAATGAGCAGTTCTTC.

This clonotype has only a few counts. The genes are TRBV7-9 and TRBJ2-7; the D gene could be TRBD1 or TRBD2 (6 bases each). Trimming left V 1 base short and J 7 bases short, with 20 bases between. The length of the CDR3 is 16 residues. CDR1 is SEHNR, CDR2 FQNEAQ, per germline (reference sequence). The CDR3 loop reads CASSLVGGGPYNEQYF. The CDR3 DNA reads TGTGCCAGCAGCTTAGTAGGAGGGGGTCCTTACAATGAGCAGTACTTC.

The chain uses TRBV20-1 and TRBJ2-5; the match to TRBD1 covers 9 bases. Per germline, CDR1 DFQATT and CDR2 SNEGSKA (reference sequence). V lost 5 bases, J lost 1 base, and 5 bases stayed unmatched. CDR3 length: 14 amino acids. The CDR3, as DNA: TGCAGTGCTTATAACAGGGGGCGCCAAGAGACCCAGTACTTC. This translates into CSAYNRGRQETQYF.

There are a few counts of this clonotype. The rearrangement links TRBV6-2 or TRBV6-3 to TRBJ2-1; D might be TRBD2 (6 bases). Germline V gene lookup returns CDR1 MNHEY and CDR2 SVGEGT. The CDR3 is made up of 16 amino acids. The V end was cut by 0 bases, the J end by 0 bases, with 9 bases between. The CDR3: CASSYSIGSSYNEQFF. The CDR3 DNA reads TGTGCCAGCAGTTACTCGATCGGGAGCTCCTACAATGAGCAGTTCTTC.